This TCR beta chain was recovered during a study of cytomegalovirus exposure and HLA in healthy donors. Only a few counts were recorded for this clone. V shed 5 bases, J shed 4 bases, and the junction held 8 bases outside the gene matches. Germline loops: CDR1 SGHTA, CDR2 FQGNSA. The CDR3 length is 15 residues. PCR was performed using 60 Vbeta and 13 Jbeta primers. Method: immunoSEQ multiplex PCR; TCRdb's copy keeps in-frame clones and lacks some. In the table there are under 150,000 clones, around 81% of which are singletons. The chain has TRBV7-2 and TRBJ1-5; 7 bases are shared with TRBD1. The sequence derives from a woman aged 45-60 years in good health and CMV-seronegative. The sequencing input was PBMCs. Here the CDR3 DNA reads TGTGCCAGCAGCCGAGAACAGGGGCCGAATCAGCCCCAGCATTTT. It codes for CASSREQGPNQPQHF.